This TCR beta chain was captured by sequencing in a study of naive and memory T cell subsets. Germline-derived CDR1 and CDR2 are DFQATT and SNEGSKA (reference sequence). The CDR3 loop spans 15 amino acids. The SP2 primer and nested alpha and beta constant region primers amplified ligated cDNA in four rounds. TCRdb re-analysed the UMI-ligation and nested PCR reads in MiXCR, keeping a single row per CDR3 protein. The sample holds roughly 2,000 distinct CDR3 sequences, about 4% seen once. Treatment given: skin biopsy from saline-injected control site (resident skin T cells). Unsorted total RNA, roughly 1 to 1,100 ng, was DNase treated before reverse transcription. This clonotype is classed as medium-sized. Germline is not matched at one junction end, which may reflect a read error.

The receptor's source is an adult in good health. The gene calls are TRBV20-1 and TRBJ1-3; D is uncertain. Here the sequenced sample was skin, taken from a saline injection site in the skin. The CDR3 region is CSARGEGFSENTIYF. CDR3 coding DNA: TGCAGTGCTAGAGGGGAGGGATTTTCTGAAAACACCATATATTTT.